A few counts support the clone carrying this TCR beta chain. Repertoires were generated with immunoSEQ multiplex PCR, while TCRdb's copy carries only in-frame clones and drops some. The sample holds some 81,000 clones, roughly 90% seen once. The sample belongs to a study of T cell changes during pregnancy in multiple sclerosis. The CDR3 covers 16 residues. Germline V lookup: CDR1 MNHEY, CDR2 SVGAGI. Between the trimmed V and J ends, which lost 0 bases and 9 bases, there was a span of 15 bases. V is TRBV6-5 and J is TRBJ1-6, with TRBD1 as a possible D gene (6 bases). The sample in question was peripheral blood, obtained before pregnancy. This TCR derives from a female donor with multiple sclerosis, enrolled in a pregnancy study. CDR3 nucleotide sequence: TGTGCCAGCAGTTACTCGACAGGCCTACTAAGTTCACCCCTCCACTTT. Its translation is CASSYSTGLLSSPLHF.